This is a list of T cell receptor beta chains from one sample in a study of T cells in Graves' hyperthyroidism and ophthalmopathy. TCRdb reanalysed the multiplex PCR reads using MiXCR and keeps one entry per CDR3 protein. The table has fewer than 550,000 distinct CDR3 sequences, 15% to 19% seen once. Sequencing was carried out using blood. These receptors were taken from a woman aged 18-35 years with Graves' hyperthyroidism. Each CDR3 is given with its conserved first and last residue. A D gene is named only where the DNA matches it firmly. The size field is filled for only some rows; it gives once, few, many or a size class.

j_call	d_call	clone_size	v_call	cdr3_aa	cdr3_nt
TRBJ2-7	TRBD1	many	TRBV3-1	CASNQGAHEQYF	TGTGCCAGCAATCAGGGGGCCCACGAGCAGTACTTC
TRBJ2-3	TRBD2	few	TRBV29-1	CSVGGDSGSRTDTQYF	TGCAGCGTTGGGGGGGATAGCGGGAGCAGGACAGATACGCAGTATTTT
TRBJ2-2	TRBD2	many	TRBV12-3/TRBV12-4	CASSLRYRAGGYTGELFF	TGTGCCAGCAGTTTGAGATATCGAGCGGGGGGCTACACCGGGGAGCTGTTTTTT
TRBJ2-5	TRBD1	many	TRBV2	CASSPGTGFRETQYF	TGTGCCAGCAGTCCCGGGACAGGGTTTCGTGAGACCCAGTACTTC
TRBJ2-3	TRBD2	many	TRBV7-2	CASSYSGGGGDTQYF	TGTGCCAGCAGCTATAGCGGGGGCGGCGGAGATACGCAGTATTTT
TRBJ2-3	TRBD2	many	TRBV20-1	CSAILAGGTDTQYF	TGCAGTGCGATACTAGCGGGAGGGACAGATACGCAGTATTTT
TRBJ2-2	.	few	TRBV10-3	CAISESIYQGSTGELFF	TGTGCCATCAGTGAGTCGATATACCAGGGAAGCACCGGGGAGCTGTTTTTT
TRBJ2-5	.	many	TRBV7-2	CASRGNLLKTQYF	TGTGCCAGCAGAGGGAATTTGTTGAAGACCCAGTACTTC
TRBJ2-2	.	few	TRBV7-9	CASSLPAETGTGELFF	TGTGCCAGCAGCTTACCAGCGGAAACGGGAACCGGGGAGCTGTTTTTT
TRBJ1-1	TRBD1	many	TRBV29-1	CSVLTGQNTEAFF	TGCAGCGTACTGACAGGGCAGAACACTGAAGCTTTCTTT
TRBJ2-1	.	many	TRBV7-8	CASMAVREQFF	TGTGCCAGCATGGCGGTTAGGGAGCAGTTCTTC
TRBJ1-2	.	.	TRBV4-3	CASSQMTVSHGYTF	TGCGCCAGCAGCCAGATGACAGTATCCCATGGCTACACCTTC
TRBJ2-3	TRBD1	many	TRBV28	CASTTGDRPDTQYF	TGTGCCAGCACCACCGGGGACAGACCAGATACGCAGTATTTT
TRBJ1-5	.	.	TRBV25-1	CASSDSRASNQPQHF	TGTGCCAGCAGTGACTCCCGGGCCTCTAATCAGCCCCAGCATTTT
TRBJ1-6	.	few	TRBV27	CASSPRGHNSPLHF	TGTGCCAGCAGTCCAAGGGGTCATAATTCACCCCTCCACTTT
TRBJ2-5	.	.	TRBV28	CASSLGGFGETQYF	TGTGCCAGCAGTTTAGGAGGGTTCGGGGAGACCCAGTACTTC
TRBJ2-1	TRBD2	few	TRBV7-6	CASSLAIELAGEQFF	TGTGCCAGCAGCTTAGCAATCGAGCTAGCGGGAGAGCAGTTCTTC
TRBJ1-2	.	.	TRBV5-4	CASVAQGRDYGYTF	TGTGCCAGCGTTGCCCAGGGGAGGGACTATGGCTACACCTTC
TRBJ2-3	.	many	TRBV7-2	CASSLFVSTDTQYF	TGTGCCAGCAGCTTATTTGTGAGCACAGATACGCAGTATTTT
TRBJ2-1	TRBD1	.	TRBV19	CASSGTGGFSEQFF	TGTGCCAGTAGCGGGACAGGGGGATTTAGTGAGCAGTTCTTC
TRBJ2-2	.	few	TRBV6-1	CASSRTESTGELFF	TGTGCCAGCAGCCGCACCGAATCTACCGGGGAGCTGTTTTTT
TRBJ1-1	.	.	TRBV4-1	CASSQQALLNTEAFF	TGCGCCAGCAGCCAACAGGCGCTTTTAAACACTGAAGCTTTCTTT
TRBJ2-7	TRBD1	.	TRBV13	CASSADRGREQYF	TGTGCCAGCAGCGCGGACAGGGGTCGCGAGCAGTACTTC
TRBJ2-1	TRBD1	many	TRBV3-1	CASSLTGTGVEQFF	TGTGCCAGCAGCCTTACCGGGACAGGTGTTGAGCAGTTCTTC
TRBJ2-1	.	many	TRBV5-1	CASSLTNEQFF	TGCGCCAGCAGCTTGACTAATGAGCAGTTCTTC
TRBJ2-2	TRBD1	few	TRBV28	CASSETGPGELFF	TGTGCCAGCAGCGAGACAGGGCCCGGGGAGCTGTTTTTT
TRBJ2-2	.	few	TRBV28	CASSFPGPGELFF	TGTGCCAGCAGTTTCCCGGGGCCCGGGGAGCTGTTTTTT
TRBJ1-6	TRBD1	.	TRBV7-3	CASSLEGADSPLHF	TGTGCCAGCAGCTTAGAGGGGGCCGATTCACCCCTCCACTTT
TRBJ1-1	TRBD1	.	TRBV29-1	CSARAAVGIGGSGAFF	TGCAGCGCCCGCGCCGCCGTGGGAATAGGGGGCAGCGGAGCTTTCTTT
TRBJ2-1	TRBD1	once	TRBV4-2	CASSQGDRGQREQFF	TGTGCCAGCAGCCAAGGGGACAGGGGGCAAAGGGAGCAGTTCTTC
TRBJ2-6	TRBD1	.	TRBV24-1	CATSDAGTGKSGANVLTF	TGTGCCACCAGTGATGCCGGGACAGGAAAATCTGGGGCCAACGTCCTGACTTTC